The clone carrying this TCR beta chain has only one observation. This entry is derived from a study of blood T cell repertoires in COVID-19. Profiled with immunoSEQ multiplex PCR; TCRdb holds only in-frame clones, not every one. The data show approximately 350,000 clones, around nine tenths seen once. Enrollment of patients from Seattle took place during active infection, with longitudinal follow-up. This TCR was recovered from a woman aged 65 to 85 with COVID-19, enrolled during active disease. Source material: peripheral blood.

The CDR3 bases are TGTGCCAGCAGCAAACGGGGAAGAGGCCCCCTTGGCTACACCTTC. Translated: CASSKRGRGPLGYTF. The chain couples TRBV21-1 to TRBJ1-2. TRBV21-1 has pseudogene status. The CDR3 has 15 residues.